The 13 T cell receptor beta chains below all came from one sample that was sequenced in a study of OX40 agonist ivuxolimab in advanced cancers. The repertoire was sequenced with immunoSEQ multiplex PCR; TCRdb's copy has only in-frame clones and lacks some. The table includes tens of thousands of clones, roughly 84% detected once. The sample consisted of CD4+ or CD8+ T cells sorted from blood, taken in a trial of the OX40 agonist ivuxolimab. The receptor source for this set is an adult with an advanced solid tumor such as melanoma, head and neck, liver or kidney cancer.

Of note for this clone: Other DNA sequences in the sample encode the same CDR3. The V gene is TRBV7-6, the J gene TRBJ1-5, with D unresolved. The V end was cut by 2 bases, the J end by 4 bases, with 12 bases between. Germline values: CDR1 SGHVS, CDR2 FNYEAQ. This CDR3 has 15 amino acids. CDR3 loop: CASSLQSGLNQPQHF. The CDR3 region has the DNA TGTGCCAGCAGCTTACAGTCAGGTCTTAATCAGCCCCAGCATTTT. Full variable domain (missing parts from reference TRBV7-6 and TRBJ1-5): GAGVSQSPRYKVTKRGQDVALRCDPISGHVSLYWYRQALGQGPEFLTYFNYEAQQDKSGLPNDRFSAERPEGSISTLTIQRTEQRDSAMYRCASSLQSGLNQPQHFGDGTRLSIL.

The V call is TRBV28, the J call TRBJ2-6; D is possibly TRBD1 (5 bases). Trimming cost V 2 bases and J 13 bases, with 18 bases left between them. This CDR3 has 15 amino acids. The germline CDR1 and CDR2 sequences are MDHEN and SYDVKM. CDR3 DNA: TGTGCCAGCAGTTTAAGCTTCGTGGGGCGAGAGGTCCTGACTTTC. It translates to CASSLSFVGREVLTF.

This rearrangement joins TRBV21-1 to TRBJ2-1; the table's D call, TRBD2, was not checked against the DNA. TRBV21-1 corresponds to a pseudogene. The CDR3 has 15 residues. CDR3 region: CASLRSAGGPNEQFF. CDR3 in DNA: TGTGCCAGCCTAAGGTCGGCGGGGGGTCCCAATGAGCAGTTCTTC.

The chain employs TRBV30 and TRBJ2-1, with 11 bases fitting TRBD2. With 5 bases clipped from V and 5 bases from J, the junction kept 8 bases outside the gene matches. Germline V gives CDR1 GTSNPN, CDR2 SVGIG (reference sequence). CDR3 length: 15 residues. This CDR3 reads CAWGLAGPHHNEQFF. CDR3 DNA: TGTGCCTGGGGACTAGCGGGCCCCCACCACAATGAGCAGTTCTTC.

This clone was seen a few times. In DNA form, the CDR3 reads TGTGCCAGCGCCTGGACAGGGGACACTGAAGCTTTCTTT. Translation: CASAWTGDTEAFF. The rearrangement links TRBV27 to TRBJ1-1; the match to TRBD1 covers 9 bases. The germline CDR1 and CDR2 sequences are MNHEY and SMNVEV (reference sequence). Unmatched junction bases numbered 4, after V lost 8 bases and J lost 3 bases. The CDR3 sequence is 13 residues long.

The rearrangement links TRBV19 to TRBJ2-2; D unclear. Between the trimmed V and J ends, which lost 10 bases and 5 bases, there was a span of 14 bases. In germline, CDR1 is LNHDA, CDR2 SQIVND (reference sequence). The CDR3 extends over 13 amino acids. The CDR3 region has the DNA TGTGCCACCTTGGGTAGGGCTACCGGGGAGCTGTTTTTT. This codes for CATLGRATGELFF.

This clone was observed a few times. The chain carries TRBV11-1 and TRBJ1-2, with D possibly matching TRBD1 (6 bases). The CDR3 runs to 14 residues. Germline V gene data show CDR1 as SGHAT and CDR2 as FQDESV (reference sequence). V lost 3 bases and J lost 2, with 10 bases in between. CDR3 bases: TGTGCCAGCAGCTTGGGGCAGGGGAACTATGGCTACACCTTC. Protein: CASSLGQGNYGYTF.

The chain links TRBV18 to TRBJ1-5, with no clear D. Trimming took 2 bases from V and 0 from J, leaving 14 bases between them. Looked up from germline, CDR1 is KGHSH and CDR2 is LQKENI. This CDR3 comprises 17 residues. The CDR3: CASSPTAHFYSNQPQHF. CDR3 DNA: TGTGCCAGCTCACCAACGGCACACTTTTATAGCAATCAGCCCCAGCATTTT.

V and J are TRBV9 and TRBJ1-1; D is perhaps TRBD1 (6 bases). V dropped 3 bases and J dropped 6 bases, with 12 bases sitting between them. CDR1 SGDLS and CDR2 YYNGEE come from the germline V gene. This CDR3 comprises 13 residues. This CDR3 is CASSAREGAEAFF. In DNA form, the CDR3 reads TGTGCCAGCAGCGCCCGAGAGGGGGCTGAAGCTTTCTTT.

In the case of this clone: At one of its ends the junction is not consistent with the germline gene, which may arise from a read error. The V call is TRBV6-1, the J call TRBJ1-2; TRBD1 is a possible D gene (5 bases). Per the germline V gene, CDR1 is MNHNS and CDR2 is SASEGT. CDR3 length: 12 amino acids. DNA for the CDR3: TGTGCTAGCACCGCAGGGAGAAACGGCTACACCTTC. It is translated as CASTAGRNGYTF.

The chain uses TRBV18 and TRBJ1-4; the D is unclear. Trimming left V 1 base short and J 1 base short, with 16 bases between. The CDR3 is 18 residues long. Germline lookup yields CDR1 KGHSH and CDR2 LQKENI. The CDR3 DNA is TGTGCCAGCTCACCACTCGGACGGGGAGGTGGAACTAATGAAAAACTGTTTTTT. This codes for CASSPLGRGGGTNEKLFF.

CDR3 sequence: CASSYQYGAFF. The CDR3 DNA reads TGTGCCAGCAGTTACCAATACGGGGCTTTCTTT. The rearrangement links TRBV6-6 to TRBJ1-1; no firm D call. Between the trimmed V and J ends, which lost 2 bases and 11 bases, there was a span of 9 bases. Germline CDR1 and CDR2: MNHNY and SVGAGI (reference sequence). CDR3 length: 11 residues.

The chain has TRBV7-6 and TRBJ2-5; D is unclear. The CDR3 is made up of 13 amino acids. Germline assignment: CDR1 SGHVS and CDR2 FNYEAQ. The V end lost 3 bases, the J end lost 8 bases, and 13 bases lay between the germline ends. CDR3 nucleotide sequence: TGTGCCAGCAGCTTCTCAAGTGATGTAACCCAGTACTTC. This translates into CASSFSSDVTQYF.